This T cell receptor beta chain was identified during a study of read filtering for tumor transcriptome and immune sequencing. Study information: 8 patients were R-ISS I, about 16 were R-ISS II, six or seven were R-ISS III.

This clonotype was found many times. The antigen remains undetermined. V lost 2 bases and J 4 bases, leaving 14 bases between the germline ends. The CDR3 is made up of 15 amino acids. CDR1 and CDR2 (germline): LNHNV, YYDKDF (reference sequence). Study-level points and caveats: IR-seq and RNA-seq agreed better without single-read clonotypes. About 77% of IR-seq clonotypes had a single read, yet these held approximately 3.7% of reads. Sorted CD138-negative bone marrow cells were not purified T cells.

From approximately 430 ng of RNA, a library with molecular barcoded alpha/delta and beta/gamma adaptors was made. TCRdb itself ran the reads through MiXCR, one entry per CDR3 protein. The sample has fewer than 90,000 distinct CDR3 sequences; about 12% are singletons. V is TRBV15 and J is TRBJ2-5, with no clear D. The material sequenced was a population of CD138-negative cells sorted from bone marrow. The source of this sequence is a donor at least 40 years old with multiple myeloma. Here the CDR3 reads CATSRSIDQRETQYF. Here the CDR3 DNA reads TGTGCCACCAGCAGATCGATAGACCAGCGAGAGACCCAGTACTTC. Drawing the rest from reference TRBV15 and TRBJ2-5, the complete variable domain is DAMVIQNPRYQVTQFGKPVTLSCSQTLNHNVMYWYQQKSSQAPKLLFHYYDKDFNNEADTPDNFQSRRPNTSFCFLDIRSPGLGDTAMYLCATSRSIDQRETQYFGPGTRLLVL.